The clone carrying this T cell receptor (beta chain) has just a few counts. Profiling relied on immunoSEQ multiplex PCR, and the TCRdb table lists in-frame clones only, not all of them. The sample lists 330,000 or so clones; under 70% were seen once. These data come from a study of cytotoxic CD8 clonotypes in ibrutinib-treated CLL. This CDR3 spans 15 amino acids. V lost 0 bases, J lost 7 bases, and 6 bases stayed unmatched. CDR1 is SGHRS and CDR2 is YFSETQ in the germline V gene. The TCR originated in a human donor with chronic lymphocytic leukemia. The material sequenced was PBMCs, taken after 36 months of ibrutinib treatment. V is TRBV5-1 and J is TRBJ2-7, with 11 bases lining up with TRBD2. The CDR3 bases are TGCGCCAGCAGCTTGGACGGACTAGCGGGTACGGAGCAGTACTTC. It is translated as CASSLDGLAGTEQYF.